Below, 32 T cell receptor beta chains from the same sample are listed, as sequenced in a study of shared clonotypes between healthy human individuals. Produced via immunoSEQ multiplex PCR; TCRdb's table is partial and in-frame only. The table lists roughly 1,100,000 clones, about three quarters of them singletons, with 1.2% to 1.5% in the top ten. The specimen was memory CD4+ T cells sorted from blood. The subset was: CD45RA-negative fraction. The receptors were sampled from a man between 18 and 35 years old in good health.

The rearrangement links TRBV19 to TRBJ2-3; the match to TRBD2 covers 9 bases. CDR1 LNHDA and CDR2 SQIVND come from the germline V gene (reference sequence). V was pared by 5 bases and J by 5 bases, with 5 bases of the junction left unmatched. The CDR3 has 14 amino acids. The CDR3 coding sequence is TGTGCCAGTAGTCAGCGGGGGGCCGGAGATACGCAGTATTTT. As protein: CASSQRGAGDTQYF. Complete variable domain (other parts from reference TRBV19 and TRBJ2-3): DGGITQSPKYLFRKEGQNVTLSCEQNLNHDAMYWYRQDPGQGLRLIYYSQIVNDFQKGDIAEGYSVSREKKESFPLTVTSAQKNPTAFYLCASSQRGAGDTQYFGPGTRLTVL.

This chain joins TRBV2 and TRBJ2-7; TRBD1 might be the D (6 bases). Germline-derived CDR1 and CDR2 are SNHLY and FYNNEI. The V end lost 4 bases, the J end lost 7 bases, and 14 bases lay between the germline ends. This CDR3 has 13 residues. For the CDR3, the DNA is TGTGCCAGCAGTGGACAGGAAATTGGGGAGCAGTACTTC. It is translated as CASSGQEIGEQYF.

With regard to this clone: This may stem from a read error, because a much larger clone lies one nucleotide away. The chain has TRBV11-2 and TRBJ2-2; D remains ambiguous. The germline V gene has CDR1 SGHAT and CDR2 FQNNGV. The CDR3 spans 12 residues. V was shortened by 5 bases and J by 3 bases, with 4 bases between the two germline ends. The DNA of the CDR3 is TGTGCCAGCAGCACCGACACCGGGGAGCTGTTTTTT. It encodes CASSTDTGELFF.

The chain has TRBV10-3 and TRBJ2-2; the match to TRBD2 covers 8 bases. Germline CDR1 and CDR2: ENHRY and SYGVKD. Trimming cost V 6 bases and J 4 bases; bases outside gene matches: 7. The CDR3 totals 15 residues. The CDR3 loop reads CAISPLREATGELFF. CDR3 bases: TGTGCCATCAGCCCACTGCGGGAGGCCACCGGGGAGCTGTTTTTT.

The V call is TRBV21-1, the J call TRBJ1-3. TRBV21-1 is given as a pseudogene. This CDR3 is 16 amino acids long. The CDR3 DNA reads TGTGCCAGCAGCAAAGTGTTACTGAAGCCCGGAAACACCATATATTTT. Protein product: CASSKVLLKPGNTIYF.

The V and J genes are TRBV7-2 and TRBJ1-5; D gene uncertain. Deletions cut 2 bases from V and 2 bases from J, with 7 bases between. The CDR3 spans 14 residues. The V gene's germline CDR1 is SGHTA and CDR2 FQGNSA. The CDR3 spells CASSLYPGNQPQHF. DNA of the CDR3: TGTGCCAGCAGCTTATATCCGGGCAATCAGCCCCAGCATTTT.

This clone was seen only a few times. The CDR3 reads CASSSRDSGNTIYF. CDR3 DNA sequence: TGTGCCAGCAGCTCCCGGGACAGTGGAAACACCATATATTTT. The chain is built from TRBV27 and TRBJ1-3; TRBD1 matches at 7 bases. The V gene end was trimmed by 6 bases and the J gene end by 3 bases; junction bases not matched to a gene: 5. Germline lookup yields CDR1 MNHEY and CDR2 SMNVEV (reference sequence). This CDR3 has 14 residues.

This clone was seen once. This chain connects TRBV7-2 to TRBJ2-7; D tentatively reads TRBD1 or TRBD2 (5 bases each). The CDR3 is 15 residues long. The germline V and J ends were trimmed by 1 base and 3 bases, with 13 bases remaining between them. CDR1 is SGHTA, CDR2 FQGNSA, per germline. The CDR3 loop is CASSLVGTDLYEQYF. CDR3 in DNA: TGTGCCAGCAGCTTAGTGGGGACGGACCTCTACGAGCAGTACTTC.

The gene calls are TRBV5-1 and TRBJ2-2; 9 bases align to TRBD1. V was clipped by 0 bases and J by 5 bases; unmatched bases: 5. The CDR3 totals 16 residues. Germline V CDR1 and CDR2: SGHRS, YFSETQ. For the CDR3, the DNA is TGCGCCAGCAGCTTGGTGGGACAGGGTGAAACCGGGGAGCTGTTTTTT. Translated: CASSLVGQGETGELFF.

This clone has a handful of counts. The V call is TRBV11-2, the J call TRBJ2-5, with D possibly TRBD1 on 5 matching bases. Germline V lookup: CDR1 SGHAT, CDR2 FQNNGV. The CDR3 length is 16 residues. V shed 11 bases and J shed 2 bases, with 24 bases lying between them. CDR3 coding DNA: TGTGCCCTACTGGCAGGGCCCGATAGGCCACAAGAGACCCAGTACTTC. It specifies CALLAGPDRPQETQYF.

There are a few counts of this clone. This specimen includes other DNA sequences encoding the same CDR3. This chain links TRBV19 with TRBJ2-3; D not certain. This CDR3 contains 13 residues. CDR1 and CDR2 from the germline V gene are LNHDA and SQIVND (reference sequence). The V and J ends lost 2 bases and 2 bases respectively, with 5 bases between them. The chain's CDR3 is CASSIRPTDTQYF. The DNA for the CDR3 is TGTGCCAGTAGTATAAGGCCCACAGATACGCAGTATTTT.

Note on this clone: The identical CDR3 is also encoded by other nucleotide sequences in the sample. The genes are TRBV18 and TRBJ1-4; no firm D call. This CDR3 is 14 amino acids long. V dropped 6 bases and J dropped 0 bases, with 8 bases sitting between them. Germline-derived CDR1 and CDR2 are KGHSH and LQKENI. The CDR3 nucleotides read TGTGCCAGCTCCCCGGGAGCAACTAATGAAAAACTGTTTTTT. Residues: CASSPGATNEKLFF. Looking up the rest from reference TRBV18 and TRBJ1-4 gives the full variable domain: NAGVMQNPRHLVRRRGQEARLRCSPMKGHSHVYWYRQLPEEGLKFMVYLQKENIIDESGMPKERFSAEFPKEGPSILRIQQVVRGDSAAYFCASSPGATNEKLFFGSGTQLSVL.

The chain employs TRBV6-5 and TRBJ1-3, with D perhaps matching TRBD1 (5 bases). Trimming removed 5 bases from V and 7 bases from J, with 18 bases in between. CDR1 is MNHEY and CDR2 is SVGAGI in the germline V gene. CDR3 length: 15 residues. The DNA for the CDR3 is TGTGCCAGCAGTCCTCAGGGATCGGGTGCCAACACCATATATTTT. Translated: CASSPQGSGANTIYF.

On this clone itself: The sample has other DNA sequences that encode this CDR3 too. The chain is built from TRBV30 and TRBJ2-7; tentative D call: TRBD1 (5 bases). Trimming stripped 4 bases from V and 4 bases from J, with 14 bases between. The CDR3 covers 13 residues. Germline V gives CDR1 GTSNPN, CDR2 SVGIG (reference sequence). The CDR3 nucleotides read TGTGCCTGGACTAGGGGATTGTCTTACGAGCAGTACTTC. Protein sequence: CAWTRGLSYEQYF.

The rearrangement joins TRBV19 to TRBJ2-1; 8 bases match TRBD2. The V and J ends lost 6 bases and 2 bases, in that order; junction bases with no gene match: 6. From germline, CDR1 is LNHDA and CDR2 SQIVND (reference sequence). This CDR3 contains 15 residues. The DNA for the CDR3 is TGTGCCAGTAGCTTTCGGGGGGGCGCCTACAATGAGCAGTTCTTC. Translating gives CASSFRGGAYNEQFF.

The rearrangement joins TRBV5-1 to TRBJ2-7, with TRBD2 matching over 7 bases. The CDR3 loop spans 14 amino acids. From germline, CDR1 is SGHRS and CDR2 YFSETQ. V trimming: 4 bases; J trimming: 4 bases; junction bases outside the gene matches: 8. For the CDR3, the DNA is TGCGCCAGCAGCGAAGGGCGGGGGAGTTACGAGCAGTACTTC. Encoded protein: CASSEGRGSYEQYF.

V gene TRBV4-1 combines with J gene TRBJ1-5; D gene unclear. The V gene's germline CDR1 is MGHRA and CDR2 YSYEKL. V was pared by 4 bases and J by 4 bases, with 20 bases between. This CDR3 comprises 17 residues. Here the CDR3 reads CASSPPPGSDPNQPQHF. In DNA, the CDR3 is TGCGCCAGCAGCCCCCCTCCAGGCAGTGACCCTAATCAGCCCCAGCATTTT.

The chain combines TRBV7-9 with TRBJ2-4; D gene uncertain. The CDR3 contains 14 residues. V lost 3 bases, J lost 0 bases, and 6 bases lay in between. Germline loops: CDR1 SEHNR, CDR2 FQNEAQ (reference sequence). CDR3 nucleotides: TGTGCCAGCAGCTTGAGTGTAGCCAAAAACATTCAGTACTTC. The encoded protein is CASSLSVAKNIQYF.

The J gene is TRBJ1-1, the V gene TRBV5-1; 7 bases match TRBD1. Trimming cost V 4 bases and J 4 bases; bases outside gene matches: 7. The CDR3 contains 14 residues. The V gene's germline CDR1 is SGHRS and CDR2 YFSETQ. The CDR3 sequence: CASSQTGLGTEAFF. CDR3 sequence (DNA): TGCGCCAGCAGCCAGACAGGGTTGGGCACTGAAGCTTTCTTT.

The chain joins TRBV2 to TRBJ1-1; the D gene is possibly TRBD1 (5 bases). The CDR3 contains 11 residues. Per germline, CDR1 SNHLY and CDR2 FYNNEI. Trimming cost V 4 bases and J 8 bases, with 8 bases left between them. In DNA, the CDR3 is TGTGCCAGCAGTGTGAAGGGGGAAGCTTTCTTT. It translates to CASSVKGEAFF.

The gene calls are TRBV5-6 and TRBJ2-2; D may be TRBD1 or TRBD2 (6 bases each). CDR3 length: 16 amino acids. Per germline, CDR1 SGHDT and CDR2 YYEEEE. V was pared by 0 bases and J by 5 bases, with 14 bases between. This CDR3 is CASSLVYGGGTGELFF. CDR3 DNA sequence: TGTGCCAGCAGCTTGGTATACGGGGGCGGGACCGGGGAGCTGTTTTTT.

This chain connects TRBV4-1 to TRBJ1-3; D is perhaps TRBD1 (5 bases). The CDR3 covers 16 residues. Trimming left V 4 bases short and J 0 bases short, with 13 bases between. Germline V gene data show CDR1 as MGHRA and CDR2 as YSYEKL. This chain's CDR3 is CASSLPPRDSGNTIYF. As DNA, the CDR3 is TGCGCCAGCAGCCTTCCCCCCAGGGACTCTGGAAACACCATATATTTT.

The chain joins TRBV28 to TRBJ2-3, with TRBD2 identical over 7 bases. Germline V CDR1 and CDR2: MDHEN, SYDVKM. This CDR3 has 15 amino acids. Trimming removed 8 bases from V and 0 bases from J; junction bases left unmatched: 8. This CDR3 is CASRRERGSTDTQYF. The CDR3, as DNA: TGTGCCAGCCGGCGGGAGCGGGGCAGCACAGATACGCAGTATTTT. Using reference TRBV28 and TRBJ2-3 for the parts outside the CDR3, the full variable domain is DVKVTQSSRYLVKRTGEKVFLECVQDMDHENMFWYRQDPGLGLRLIYFSYDVKMKEKGDIPEGYSVSREKKERFSLILESASTNQTSMYLCASRRERGSTDTQYFGPGTRLTVL.

This CDR3 is CAIRVSDSTEAFF. Written as DNA, the CDR3 is TGTGCCATCAGAGTTAGCGACAGCACTGAAGCTTTCTTT. This chain uses TRBV10-3 with TRBJ1-1, with D perhaps matching TRBD1 (5 bases). The CDR3 covers 13 residues. The germline V gene encodes CDR1 ENHRY and CDR2 SYGVKD. Trimming took off 6 bases at V and 4 bases at J, with 12 bases between the two ends.

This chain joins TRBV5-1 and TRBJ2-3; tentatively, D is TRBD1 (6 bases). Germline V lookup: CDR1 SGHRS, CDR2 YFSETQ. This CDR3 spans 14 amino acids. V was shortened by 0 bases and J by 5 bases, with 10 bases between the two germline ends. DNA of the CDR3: TGCGCCAGCAGCTTGGTGGGGGCAAGAGATACGCAGTATTTT. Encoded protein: CASSLVGARDTQYF.

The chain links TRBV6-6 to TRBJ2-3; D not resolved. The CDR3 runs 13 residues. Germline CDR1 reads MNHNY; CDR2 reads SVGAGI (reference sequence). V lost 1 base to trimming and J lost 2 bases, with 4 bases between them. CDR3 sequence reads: CASSYWYTDTQYF. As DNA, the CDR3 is TGTGCCAGCAGTTACTGGTACACAGATACGCAGTATTTT.

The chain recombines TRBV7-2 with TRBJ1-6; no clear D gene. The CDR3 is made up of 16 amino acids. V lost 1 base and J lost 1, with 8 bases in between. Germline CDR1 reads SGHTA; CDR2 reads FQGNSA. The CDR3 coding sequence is TGTGCCAGCAGCTTAGGAGGGTGGTCCTATAATTCACCCCTCCACTTT. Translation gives CASSLGGWSYNSPLHF.

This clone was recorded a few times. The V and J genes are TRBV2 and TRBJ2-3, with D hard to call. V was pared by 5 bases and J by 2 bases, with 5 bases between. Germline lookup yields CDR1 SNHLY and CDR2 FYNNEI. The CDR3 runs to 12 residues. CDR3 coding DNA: TGTGCCAGCAGTTATGCCACAGATACGCAGTATTTT. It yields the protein CASSYATDTQYF.

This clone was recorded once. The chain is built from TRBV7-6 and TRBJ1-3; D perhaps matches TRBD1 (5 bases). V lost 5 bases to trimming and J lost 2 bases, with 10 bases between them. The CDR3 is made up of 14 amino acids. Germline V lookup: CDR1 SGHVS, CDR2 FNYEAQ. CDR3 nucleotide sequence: TGTGCCAGCAGCCTCCAGGGTACTGGAAACACCATATATTTT. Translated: CASSLQGTGNTIYF.

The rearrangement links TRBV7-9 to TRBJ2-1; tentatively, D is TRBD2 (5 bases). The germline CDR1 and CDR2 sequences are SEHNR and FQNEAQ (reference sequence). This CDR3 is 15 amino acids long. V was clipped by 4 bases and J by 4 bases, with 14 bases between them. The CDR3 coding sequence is TGTGCCAGCAGCTCCCCCGGGGAGAAATACAATGAGCAGTTCTTC. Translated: CASSSPGEKYNEQFF.

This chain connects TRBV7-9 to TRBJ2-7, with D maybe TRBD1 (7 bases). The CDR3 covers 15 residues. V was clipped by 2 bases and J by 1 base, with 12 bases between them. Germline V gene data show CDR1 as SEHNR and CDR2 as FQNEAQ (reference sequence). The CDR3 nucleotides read TGTGCCAGCAGCTTACAGGGGGGCCCTTCCTACGAGCAGTACTTC. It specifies CASSLQGGPSYEQYF.

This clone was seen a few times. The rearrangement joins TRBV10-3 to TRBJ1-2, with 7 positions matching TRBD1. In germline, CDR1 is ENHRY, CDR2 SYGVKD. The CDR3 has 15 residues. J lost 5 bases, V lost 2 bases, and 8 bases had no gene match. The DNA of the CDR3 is TGTGCCATCAGTGAGATGGGACAGATTTCTTATGGCTACACCTTC. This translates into CAISEMGQISYGYTF.